Below are 2 T cell receptor beta chains sequenced from a single sample in a study of cytomegalovirus exposure and HLA in healthy donors. PCR employed 60 Vbeta and 13 Jbeta primers. The repertoire was sequenced with immunoSEQ multiplex PCR; TCRdb's copy has only in-frame clones and lacks some. This sample has approximately 200,000 clones, with around 83% found just once. The sample was PBMCs. Receptors were obtained from a girl between 5 and 17 years old in good health and CMV-seronegative.

The V call is TRBV6-6, the J call TRBJ2-2; the D is unclear. Trimming stripped 2 bases from V and 2 bases from J, with 3 bases between. The CDR3 runs to 13 residues. Germline V gene sequence: CDR1 MNHNY, CDR2 SVGAGI (reference sequence). Here the CDR3 reads CASSYQNTGELFF. For the CDR3, the DNA is TGTGCCAGCAGTTACCAAAACACCGGGGAGCTGTTTTTT.

The chain carries TRBV18 and TRBJ2-2; TRBD1 agrees at 9 bases. The germline CDR1 and CDR2 sequences are KGHSH and LQKENI. The CDR3 is made up of 17 amino acids. The trim removed 6 bases at V and 1 base at J, leaving 9 bases unmatched. The CDR3, as DNA: TGTGCCAGCTCCCCGAGGCGGGACAGGGTGAACACCGGGGAGCTGTTTTTT. It encodes CASSPRRDRVNTGELFF.